This record concerns one T cell receptor (beta chain) sequence. The antigen remains unidentified. Germline loops: CDR1 SGDLS, CDR2 YYNGEE. The CDR3 consists of 13 residues. The germline V and J ends were trimmed by 3 bases and 3 bases, with 10 bases remaining between them. This record belongs to a study of cytomegalovirus exposure and HLA in healthy donors. The study's findings and limits: By HLA locus, TCR association rates varied in a later analysis, with DRB1 showing the most and HLA-C the fewest. Most TCRs appeared rarely, but some public TCRs recurred in many donors. The productive fraction for most TCR beta V segments was about 87% or about 30% in an earlier analysis. Analyzed later, most CMV-associated TCR beta chains appeared HLA-restricted.

The PCR contained 60 Vbeta and 13 Jbeta primers. Clones were sequenced by immunoSEQ multiplex PCR, and TCRdb holds only the in-frame ones, with some missing. This table holds 130,000 to 150,000 clones, 82% found once. The sample comprised PBMCs. The chain recombines TRBV9 with TRBJ2-7; TRBD2 might be the D (6 bases). The receptor was derived from an older woman in good health and CMV-seropositive. The CDR3 coding sequence is TGTGCCAGCAGCGGCGCGGGGAACTACGAGCAGTACTTC. Its translation is CASSGAGNYEQYF.